The T cell receptor (beta chain) described here comes from a study of T cells expressing NK-cell markers. Study as a whole: It was sorted CD3+CD56+NKG2C+, CD3+CD56+NKG2C- and CD3+CD56-NKG2C+ T cells that supplied the TCR beta repertoires. The eight sequenced donors comprised seven who were HCMV-seropositive and one who was seronegative. The study, taken as a whole, reports: Among a few donors, these clonotypes also ranked first in the CD3+CD56-NKG2C+ fraction.

It was by 5'RACE template switching with UMIs that TCR beta cDNA was made. Using the 5' RACE reads, TCRdb records one entry per CDR3 protein without DNA. Here the sample table reports about 380,000 distinct CDR3 sequences. Details on this clonotype: Its antigen is not known.

This receptor was taken from a man aged 18-69 years in good health. Sample: blood T cells: a sorted CD56 or NKG2C T cell subset, CD4+ or CD8+ T cells, or bulk PBMC T cells (not recorded which).

CDR3 amino acids: CSAISLAGAYEQYF. The chain employs TRBV20-1 and TRBJ2-7; the TCRdb D gene call, TRBD2, has no DNA to confirm it. Germline assignment: CDR1 DFQATT and CDR2 SNEGSKA (reference sequence). There are 14 residues in the CDR3.